A selection of T cell receptor beta chains follows, all from one sample in a study of blood T cell repertoires in COVID-19. Clones were sequenced by immunoSEQ multiplex PCR, and TCRdb holds only the in-frame ones, with some missing. The table has approximately 230,000 clones, around 80% seen once. What was sequenced was PBMCs or T cells enriched from blood (not recorded which). All receptors come from a man aged 40-55 years who had recovered from COVID-19. The CDR3 runs from the conserved cysteine through the conserved F or W. The D gene is left open where the match is weak. Not every row has a clone size; where given, it reads once, few, many or a size class.

v_gene,abundance,d_gene,j_gene,CDR3nt,CDR3aa
TRBV2,NA,TRBD1,TRBJ1-6,TGTGCCAGCACCCTGGACAGGGGTAATTCACCCCTCCACTTT,CASTLDRGNSPLHF
TRBV4-1,few,NA,TRBJ1-2,TGCGCCAGCAGCCAGGAATCGACAGGAGGATCACATGGCTACACCTTC,CASSQESTGGSHGYTF
TRBV16,NA,NA,TRBJ2-3,TGTGCCAGCAGCCAATCACAACAAGATACGCAGTATTTT,CASSQSQQDTQYF
TRBV7-9,NA,NA,TRBJ1-1,TGTGCCAGCAGCTCACAGGAGAACACTGAAGCTTTCTTT,CASSSQENTEAFF
TRBV15,NA,TRBD1,TRBJ2-1,TGTGCCACCAGACATACGACAGGGTTGATCACTAATGAGCAGTTCTTC,CATRHTTGLITNEQFF
TRBV27,NA,NA,TRBJ1-1,TGTGCCAGCAGTCGGGAGGGGGGCGACACTGAAGCTTTCTTT,CASSREGGDTEAFF
TRBV5-6,NA,TRBD2,TRBJ2-1,TGTGCCAGCAGCCTACAGCGGGGCAATGAGCAGTTCTTC,CASSLQRGNEQFF
TRBV5-4,NA,TRBD1,TRBJ1-3,TGTGCCAGCAGCCGGGACAGAAGCTCTGGAAACACCATATATTTT,CASSRDRSSGNTIYF
TRBV28,NA,TRBD2,TRBJ2-1,TGTGCCAGCAGTTTCCCGATACTAGCGGGGGGGCTATATGAGCAGTTCTTC,CASSFPILAGGLYEQFF
TRBV10-3,few,NA,TRBJ1-3,TGTGCCATCAGTGATAGCTCGGCACCCTCTGGAAACACCATATATTTT,CAISDSSAPSGNTIYF
TRBV6-5,NA,NA,TRBJ1-5,TGTGCCAGCAGAGCACAGCTCAATCAGCCCCAGCATTTT,CASRAQLNQPQHF
TRBV7-9,NA,NA,TRBJ2-7,TGTGCCAGCAGGGGCGCCTACGAGCAGTACTTC,CASRGAYEQYF
TRBV5-1,NA,TRBD2,TRBJ2-1,TGCGCCAGCAGCACAACTACTAGCGCCAATGAGCAGTTCTTC,CASSTTTSANEQFF
TRBV10-3,NA,NA,TRBJ1-2,TGTGCCATCAGTGAGTCGCCCCAAAGCCCGGGCTACACCTTC,CAISESPQSPGYTF
TRBV3-1/TRBV3-2,few,TRBD2,TRBJ2-3,TGTGCCAGCAGCCAAGGGACTAGCGTGGCAGATACGCAGTATTTT,CASSQGTSVADTQYF
TRBV7-9,NA,NA,TRBJ1-2,TGTGCCAGCAGCTTAGCCTACAGGCCCTTCGCTGGCTACACCTTC,CASSLAYRPFAGYTF
TRBV5-1,NA,NA,TRBJ1-1,TGCGCCAGCTCGGTGAACACTGAAGCTTTCTTT,CASSVNTEAFF
TRBV14,NA,NA,TRBJ2-3,TGTGCCAGCAGCCAATCCAGAGGGCACCCAAGCACAGATACGCAGTATTTT,CASSQSRGHPSTDTQYF
TRBV29-1,NA,NA,TRBJ2-1,TGCAGCGTCGGATCAGGGCCCCGTTTCTACAATGAGCAGTTCTTC,CSVGSGPRFYNEQFF
TRBV30,NA,NA,TRBJ1-4,TGTGCCTGGGGCCGAGGGATGACAGGAGCCGAAAAACTGTTTTTT,CAWGRGMTGAEKLFF
TRBV19,NA,NA,TRBJ1-1,TGTGCCAGTACCCTGGGCGGGGGAACGAACACTGAAGCTTTCTTT,CASTLGGGTNTEAFF
TRBV7-2,NA,NA,TRBJ2-7,TGTGCCAGCAGCTTAACCCCAGGGTCCCTCGCGCAGTACTTC,CASSLTPGSLAQYF
TRBV19,NA,TRBD2,TRBJ2-1,TGTGCCAGTAGCTACCCTTGGGGACTAGCTTCATCCTACAATGAGCAGTTCTTC,CASSYPWGLASSYNEQFF
TRBV5-1,once,TRBD2,TRBJ2-1,TGCGCCAGCAGAGGACTAGCGGTCTACAATGAGCAGTTCTTC,CASRGLAVYNEQFF
TRBV18,NA,TRBD1,TRBJ1-1,TGTGCCAGCTCACCGGGACAGGGAACGAACACTGAAGCTTTCTTT,CASSPGQGTNTEAFF
TRBV5-6,NA,NA,TRBJ2-7,TGTGCCAGCAGCTTGCGGGACTACGAGCAGTACTTC,CASSLRDYEQYF
TRBV7-9,NA,NA,TRBJ2-7,TGTGCCAGCAGCCAAACGGGCTACGAGCAGTACTTC,CASSQTGYEQYF
TRBV27,NA,NA,TRBJ1-1,TGTGCCAGCAGACACTATAAGCATGAAGCTTTCTTT,CASRHYKHEAFF
TRBV6-5,NA,TRBD2,TRBJ2-3,TGTGCCAGCAGAGACGTTAGCGGGGGCAAGGATTTT,CASRDVSGGKDF
TRBV4-1,NA,NA,TRBJ2-1,TGCGCCAGCAGCCCACCTAAGGGGCTTATGGACAATGAGCAGTTCTTC,CASSPPKGLMDNEQFF
TRBV2,NA,NA,TRBJ1-5,TGTGCCAGCAGTGAATATACAGGGATTAGCAATCAGCCCCAGCATTTT,CASSEYTGISNQPQHF
TRBV27,NA,NA,TRBJ2-1,TGTGCCAGCAGTTTATTCGGGAACTACAATGAGCAGTTCTTC,CASSLFGNYNEQFF